This paragraph reports one TCR beta chain. The ends were cut back, 1 base at V and 3 bases at J, with 5 bases in the middle. This CDR3 is built from 13 residues. Germline CDR1 LNHDA, CDR2 SQIVND (reference sequence). This sample is drawn from a study of blood T cell repertoires in COVID-19. Study as a whole: Spain, Italy and the United States supplied samples that represented acute and convalescent COVID-19. Sources were T cells, B-cell-depleted T cells, or PBMCs; the material itself was cDNA or gDNA.

Using immunoSEQ multiplex PCR, the repertoire was profiled, and TCRdb retains in-frame clones only, with some absent. Here the sample spans around 140,000 clones, approximately 78% being singletons. Input material: peripheral blood. This TCR derives from a human donor with acute or convalescent COVID-19. The donor label of this sample is uncertain. The rearrangement uses TRBV19 and TRBJ2-3; no clear D. CDR3 in amino acids: CASSIGGTDTQYF. The CDR3 DNA reads as TGTGCCAGTAGTATAGGCGGAACAGATACGCAGTATTTT.